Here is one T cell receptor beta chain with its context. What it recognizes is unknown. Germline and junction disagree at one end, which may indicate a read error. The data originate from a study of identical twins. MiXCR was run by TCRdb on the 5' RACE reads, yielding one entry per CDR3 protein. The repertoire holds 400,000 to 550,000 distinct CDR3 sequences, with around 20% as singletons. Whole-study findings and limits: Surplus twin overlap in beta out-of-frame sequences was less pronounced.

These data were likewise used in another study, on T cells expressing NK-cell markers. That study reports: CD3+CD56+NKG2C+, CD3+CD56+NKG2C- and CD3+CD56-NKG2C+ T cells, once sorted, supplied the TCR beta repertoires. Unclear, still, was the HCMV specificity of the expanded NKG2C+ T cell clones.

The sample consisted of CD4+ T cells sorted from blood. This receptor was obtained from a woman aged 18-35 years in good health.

The CDR3 bases are TGTGCCAGTAGCTTGGGGACAGCGTCGGACACCATATATTTT. Its translation: CASSLGTASDTIYF. The chain employs TRBV7-9 and TRBJ1-3, with TRBD1 identical over 7 bases. Looked up from germline, CDR1 is SEHNR and CDR2 is FQNEAQ (reference sequence). The CDR3 spans 14 residues. The whole variable domain, remainder taken from reference TRBV7-9 and TRBJ1-3, is DTGVSQNPRHKITKRGQNVTFRCDPISEHNRLYWYRQTLGQGPEFLTYFQNEAQLEKSRLLSDRFSAERPKGSFSTLEIQRTEQGDSAMYLCASSLGTASDTIYFGEGSWLTVV.